The clone carrying this T cell receptor (beta chain) was detected only a few times. TCRdb redid the calling of the RT-PCR reads with MiXCR, one entry per CDR3 protein. Among approximately 480,000 distinct CDR3 sequences, around 9.9% were seen once, and the ten largest hold about 12%. The sample originates from a study of response to subunit inactivated influenza vaccine. V lost 0 bases and J 6 bases, leaving 12 bases between the germline ends. Germline V gene data show CDR1 as DFQATT and CDR2 as SNEGSKA (reference sequence). The CDR3 contains 13 residues. The specimen comprised PBMCs from blood, sampled more than 35 days after vaccination. The rearrangement links TRBV20-1 to TRBJ2-7; D uncertain. The clonotype originates from a middle-aged man who received an inactivated influenza vaccine. The CDR3 nucleotides are TGCAGTGCTAGAGATCTGTCGAGCTTCGAGCAGTACTTC. Translation: CSARDLSSFEQYF.